The clone carrying this T cell receptor (beta chain) was seen ten or more times. Antigen unknown. The entry originates in a study of human T cells and chemical hapten exposure. Across the whole study: From small differences in pooled library volume came most of the variation in per-sample TCR yields.

The CDR3 covers 15 residues. With 1 base removed from V and 4 bases from J, the gap between germline ends came to 13 bases. Germline V gives CDR1 LGHNA, CDR2 YSLEER. The study's library attached unique molecular identifiers to single cDNA molecules. Authors' processing steps: A per-sample median of around 91,000 TCRs was observed, with counts ranging from roughly 20,000 to 750,000. TCRdb itself ran the RACE reads through MiXCR, one entry per CDR3 protein. TCRdb's processing, not the authors' own work, is the source of the V and J calls. This sample has about 37,000 distinct CDR3 sequences, with approximately 5.5% found just once. Study outcomes and limitations: After DPC sensitization, TCRs above 1 in 1000 frequency showed no change.

Specified time point: healthy volunteer bleed at 6 weeks. From whole blood left unfractionated, total RNA was extracted. The gene calls are TRBV4-3 and TRBJ1-1; TRBD1 is a possible D gene (5 bases). The sample was whole blood. The sequence was obtained from a human donor in good health. Some clones in this sample may be carry-over from other donors' samples. The CDR3 DNA sequence: TGCGCCAGCAGCCAAGGTATGGGGGGGATCACTGAAGCTTTCTTT. This translates into CASSQGMGGITEAFF.